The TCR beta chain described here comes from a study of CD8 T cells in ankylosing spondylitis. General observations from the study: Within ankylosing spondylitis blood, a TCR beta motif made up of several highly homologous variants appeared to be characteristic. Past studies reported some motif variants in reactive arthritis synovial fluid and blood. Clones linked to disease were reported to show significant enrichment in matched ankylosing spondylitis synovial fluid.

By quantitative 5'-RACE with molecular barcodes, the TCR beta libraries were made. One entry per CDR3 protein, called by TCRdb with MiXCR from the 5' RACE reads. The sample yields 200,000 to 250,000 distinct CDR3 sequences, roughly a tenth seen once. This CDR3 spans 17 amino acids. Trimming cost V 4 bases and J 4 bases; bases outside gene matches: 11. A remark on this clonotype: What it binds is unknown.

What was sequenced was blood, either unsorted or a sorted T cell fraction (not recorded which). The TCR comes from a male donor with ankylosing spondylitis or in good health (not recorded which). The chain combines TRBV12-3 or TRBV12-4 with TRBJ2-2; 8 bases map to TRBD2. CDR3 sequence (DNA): TGTGCCAGCAGTTCCTGGTCTCACGGGGGGGCCACCGGGGAGCTGTTTTTT. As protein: CASSSWSHGGATGELFF.